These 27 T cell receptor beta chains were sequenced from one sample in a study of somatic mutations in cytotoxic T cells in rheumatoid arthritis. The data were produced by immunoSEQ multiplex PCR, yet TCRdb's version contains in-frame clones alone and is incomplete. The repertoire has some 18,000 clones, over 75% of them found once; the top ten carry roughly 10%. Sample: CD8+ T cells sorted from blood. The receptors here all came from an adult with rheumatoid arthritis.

CDR3 amino acids: CASSPIISTEAFF. CDR3 nucleotide sequence: TGTGCCAGCAGCCCTATTATAAGCACTGAAGCTTTCTTT. V usage is TRBV6-5 and J usage is TRBJ1-1; unclear D gene. With 6 bases removed from V and 4 bases from J, the gap between germline ends came to 12 bases. The CDR3 contains 13 residues. Germline V gene sequence: CDR1 MNHEY, CDR2 SVGAGI.

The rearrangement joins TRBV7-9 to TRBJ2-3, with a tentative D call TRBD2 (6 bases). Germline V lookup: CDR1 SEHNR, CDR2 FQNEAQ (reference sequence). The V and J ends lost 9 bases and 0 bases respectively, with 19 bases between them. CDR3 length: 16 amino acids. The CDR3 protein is CASPDAGSGSTDTQYF. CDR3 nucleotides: TGTGCCAGTCCGGACGCGGGTAGCGGAAGCACAGATACGCAGTATTTT.

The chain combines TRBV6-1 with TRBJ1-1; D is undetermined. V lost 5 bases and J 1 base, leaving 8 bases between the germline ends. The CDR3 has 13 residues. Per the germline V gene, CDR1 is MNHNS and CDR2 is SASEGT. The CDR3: CASSSGQNTEAFF. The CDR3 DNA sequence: TGTGCCAGCAGTTCTGGCCAGAACACTGAAGCTTTCTTT.

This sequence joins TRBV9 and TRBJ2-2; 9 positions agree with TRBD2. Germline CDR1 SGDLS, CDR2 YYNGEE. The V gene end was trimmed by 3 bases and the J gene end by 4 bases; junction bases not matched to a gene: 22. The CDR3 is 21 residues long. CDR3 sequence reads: CASSALGSNLAGRPATGELFF. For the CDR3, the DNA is TGTGCCAGCAGCGCCCTAGGATCAAATCTAGCGGGGAGGCCGGCCACCGGGGAGCTGTTTTTT.

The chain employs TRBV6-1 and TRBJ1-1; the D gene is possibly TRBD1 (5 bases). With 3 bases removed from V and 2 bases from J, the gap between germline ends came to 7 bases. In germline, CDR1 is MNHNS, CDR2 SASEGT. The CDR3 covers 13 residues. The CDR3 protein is CASSEGENTEAFF. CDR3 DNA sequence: TGTGCCAGCAGTGAGGGGGAAAACACTGAAGCTTTCTTT.

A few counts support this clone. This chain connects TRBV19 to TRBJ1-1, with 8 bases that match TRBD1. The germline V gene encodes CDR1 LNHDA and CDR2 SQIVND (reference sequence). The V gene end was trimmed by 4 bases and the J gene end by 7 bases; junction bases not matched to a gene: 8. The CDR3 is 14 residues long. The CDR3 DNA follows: TGTGCCAGTAGTACCCCGGGACAGGACCTTGAAGCTTTCTTT. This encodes CASSTPGQDLEAFF.

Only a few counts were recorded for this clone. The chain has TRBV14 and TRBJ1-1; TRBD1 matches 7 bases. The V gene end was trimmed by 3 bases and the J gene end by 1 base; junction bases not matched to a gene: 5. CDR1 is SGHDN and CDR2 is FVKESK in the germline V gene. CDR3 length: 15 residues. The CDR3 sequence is CASSHPGQKNTEAFF. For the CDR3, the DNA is TGTGCCAGCAGCCACCCGGGACAGAAGAACACTGAAGCTTTCTTT. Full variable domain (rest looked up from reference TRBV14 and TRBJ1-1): EAGVTQFPSHSVIEKGQTVTLRCDPISGHDNLYWYRRVMGKEIKFLLHFVKESKQDESGMPNNRFLAERTGGTYSTLKVQPAELEDSGVYFCASSHPGQKNTEAFFGQGTRLTVV.

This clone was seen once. The CDR3 DNA sequence: TGTGCCAGCAGCTTGGGGGACTTCTCCTACGAGCAGTACTTC. Protein product: CASSLGDFSYEQYF. The chain is built from TRBV5-6 and TRBJ2-7, with D possibly TRBD2 on 6 matching bases. CDR1 is SGHDT and CDR2 is YYEEEE in the germline V gene. The CDR3 extends over 14 amino acids. With 0 bases removed from V and 0 bases from J, the gap between germline ends came to 7 bases.

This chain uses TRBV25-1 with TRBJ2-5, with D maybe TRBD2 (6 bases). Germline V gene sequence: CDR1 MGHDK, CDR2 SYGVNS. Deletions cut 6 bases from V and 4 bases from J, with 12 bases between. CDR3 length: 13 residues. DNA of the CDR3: TGTGCCAGCAGCGCGGGGCTGGGAGAGACCCAGTACTTC. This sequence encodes CASSAGLGETQYF.

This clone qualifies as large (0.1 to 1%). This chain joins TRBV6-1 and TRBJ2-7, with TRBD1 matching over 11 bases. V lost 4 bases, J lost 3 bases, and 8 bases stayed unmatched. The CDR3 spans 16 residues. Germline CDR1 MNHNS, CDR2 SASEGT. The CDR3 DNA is TGTGCCAGCAGTGGGGACGATGGGACAGGGGGCTACGAGCAGTACTTC. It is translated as CASSGDDGTGGYEQYF.

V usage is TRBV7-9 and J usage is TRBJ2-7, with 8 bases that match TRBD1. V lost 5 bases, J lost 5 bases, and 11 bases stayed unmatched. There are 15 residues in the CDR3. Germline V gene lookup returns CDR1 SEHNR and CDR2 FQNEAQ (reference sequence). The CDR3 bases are TGTGCCAGCAGCCACACAAGGACAGGGTCCCACGAGCAGTACTTC. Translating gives CASSHTRTGSHEQYF.

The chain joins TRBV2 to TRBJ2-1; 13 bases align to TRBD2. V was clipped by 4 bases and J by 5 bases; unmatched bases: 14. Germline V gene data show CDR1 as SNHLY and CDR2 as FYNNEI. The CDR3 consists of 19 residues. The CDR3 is CASSGPSGTSGTLDNEQFF. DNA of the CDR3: TGTGCCAGCAGTGGGCCGTCCGGGACTAGCGGGACGCTAGACAATGAGCAGTTCTTC.

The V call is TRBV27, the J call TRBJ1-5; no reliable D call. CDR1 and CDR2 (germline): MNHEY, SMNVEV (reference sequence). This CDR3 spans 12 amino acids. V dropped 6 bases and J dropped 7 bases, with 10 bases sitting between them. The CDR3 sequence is CASSKGGQPQHF. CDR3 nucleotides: TGTGCCAGCAGCAAGGGAGGGCAGCCCCAGCATTTT.

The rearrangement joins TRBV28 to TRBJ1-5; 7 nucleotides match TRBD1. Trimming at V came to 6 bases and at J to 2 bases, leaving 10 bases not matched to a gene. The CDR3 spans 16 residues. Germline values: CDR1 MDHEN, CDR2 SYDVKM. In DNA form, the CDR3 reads TGTGCCAGCAGAACAAGACAGGGTCTGGGCAATCAGCCCCAGCATTTT. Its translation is CASRTRQGLGNQPQHF.

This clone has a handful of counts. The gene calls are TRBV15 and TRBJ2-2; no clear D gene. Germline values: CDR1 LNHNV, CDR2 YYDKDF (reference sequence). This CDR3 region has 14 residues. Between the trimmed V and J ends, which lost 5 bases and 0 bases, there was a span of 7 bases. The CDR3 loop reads CATSDTPNTGELFF. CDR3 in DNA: TGTGCCACCAGCGATACACCGAACACCGGGGAGCTGTTTTTT.

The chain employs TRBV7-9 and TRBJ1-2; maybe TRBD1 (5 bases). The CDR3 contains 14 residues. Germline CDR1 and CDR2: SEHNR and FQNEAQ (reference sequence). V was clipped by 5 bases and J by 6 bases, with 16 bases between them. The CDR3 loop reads CASSLGVREHGYTF. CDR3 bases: TGTGCCAGCAGCCTAGGGGTCAGGGAGCATGGCTACACCTTC.

CDR3 DNA: TGTGCCAGCAGCCCCTGGACAGGTGGGGATGTTGGGGCCAACGTCCTGACTTTC. Translating it yields CASSPWTGGDVGANVLTF. This chain connects TRBV7-9 to TRBJ2-6; 7 bases line up with TRBD1. The CDR3 loop spans 18 amino acids. Germline V gives CDR1 SEHNR, CDR2 FQNEAQ (reference sequence). V dropped 5 bases and J dropped 3; count of bases not matched to a gene: 13.

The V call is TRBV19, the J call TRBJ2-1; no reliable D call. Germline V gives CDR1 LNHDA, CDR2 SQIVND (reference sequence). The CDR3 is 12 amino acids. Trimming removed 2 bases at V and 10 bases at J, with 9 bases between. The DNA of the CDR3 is TGTGCCAGTAGTATATATTTGCGGGAGCAGTTCTTC. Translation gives CASSIYLREQFF.

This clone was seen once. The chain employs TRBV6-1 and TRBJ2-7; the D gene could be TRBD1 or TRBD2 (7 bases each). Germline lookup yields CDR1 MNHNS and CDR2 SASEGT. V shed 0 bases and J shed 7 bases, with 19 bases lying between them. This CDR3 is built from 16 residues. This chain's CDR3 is CASSEADWEGAGEQYF. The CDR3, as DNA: TGTGCCAGCAGTGAAGCTGACTGGGAGGGGGCGGGGGAGCAGTACTTC.

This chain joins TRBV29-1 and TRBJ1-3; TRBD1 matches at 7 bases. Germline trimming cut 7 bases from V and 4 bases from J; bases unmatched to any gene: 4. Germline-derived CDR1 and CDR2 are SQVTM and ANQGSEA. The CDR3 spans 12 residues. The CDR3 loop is CSAPGQGNTIYF. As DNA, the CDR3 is TGCAGCGCCCCGGGACAGGGAAACACCATATATTTT.

The CDR3: CASSYSAGPQHF. The CDR3, as DNA: TGTGCCAGCAGTTACTCGGCAGGCCCCCAGCATTTT. The rearrangement joins TRBV6-5 to TRBJ1-5; no firm D call. CDR3 size: 12 residues. V gave up 0 bases and J gave up 10 bases, with 7 bases separating them. Per the germline V gene, CDR1 is MNHEY and CDR2 is SVGAGI.

CDR3 sequence reads: CASSPSGQAYNEQFF. The CDR3 nucleotides read TGTGCCAGTAGCCCCTCAGGACAGGCCTACAATGAGCAGTTCTTC. The J gene is TRBJ2-1, the V gene TRBV19; the match to TRBD1 covers 7 bases. Trimming took 6 bases from V and 2 from J; bases not matched to a gene: 7. The CDR3 has 15 residues. Per germline, CDR1 LNHDA and CDR2 SQIVND (reference sequence). Full variable domain (outside the CDR3, taken from reference TRBV19 and TRBJ2-1): DGGITQSPKYLFRKEGQNVTLSCEQNLNHDAMYWYRQDPGQGLRLIYYSQIVNDFQKGDIAEGYSVSREKKESFPLTVTSAQKNPTAFYLCASSPSGQAYNEQFFGPGTRLTVL.

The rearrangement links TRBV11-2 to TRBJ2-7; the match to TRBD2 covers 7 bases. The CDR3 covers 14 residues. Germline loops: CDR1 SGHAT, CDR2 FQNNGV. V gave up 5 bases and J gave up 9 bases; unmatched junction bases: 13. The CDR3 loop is CASSPTTSPDGQYF. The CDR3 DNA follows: TGTGCCAGCAGCCCCACGACTAGCCCCGATGGGCAGTACTTC.

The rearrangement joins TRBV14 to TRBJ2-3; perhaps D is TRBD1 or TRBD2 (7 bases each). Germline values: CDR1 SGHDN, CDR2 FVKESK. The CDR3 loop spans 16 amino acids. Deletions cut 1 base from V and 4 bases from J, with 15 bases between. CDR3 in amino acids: CASSQGLGGGPDTQYF. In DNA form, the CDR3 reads TGTGCCAGCAGCCAAGGTCTGGGAGGGGGCCCAGATACGCAGTATTTT.

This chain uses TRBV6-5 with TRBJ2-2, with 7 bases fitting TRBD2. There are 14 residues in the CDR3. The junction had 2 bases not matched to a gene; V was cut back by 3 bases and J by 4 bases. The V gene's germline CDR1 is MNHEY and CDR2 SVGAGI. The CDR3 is CASSYGEGTGELFF. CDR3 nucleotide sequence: TGTGCCAGCAGTTATGGGGAGGGCACCGGGGAGCTGTTTTTT.

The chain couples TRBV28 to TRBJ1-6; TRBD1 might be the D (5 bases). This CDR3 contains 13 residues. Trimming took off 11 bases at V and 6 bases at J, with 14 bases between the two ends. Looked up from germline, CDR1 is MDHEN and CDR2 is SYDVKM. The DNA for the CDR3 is TGTGCCGTATCACCTGGGGGTAATTCACCCCTCCACTTT. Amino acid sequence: CAVSPGGNSPLHF. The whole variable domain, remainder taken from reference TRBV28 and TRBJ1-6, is DVKVTQSSRYLVKRTGEKVFLECVQDMDHENMFWYRQDPGLGLRLIYFSYDVKMKEKGDIPEGYSVSREKKERFSLILESASTNQTSMYLCAVSPGGNSPLHFGNGTRLTVT.

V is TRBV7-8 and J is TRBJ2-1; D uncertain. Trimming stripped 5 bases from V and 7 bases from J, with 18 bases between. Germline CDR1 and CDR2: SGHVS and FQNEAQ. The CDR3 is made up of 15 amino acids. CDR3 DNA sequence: TGTGCCAGCAGCCCCGACCCTCCTAACTTGAATGAGCAGTTCTTC. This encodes CASSPDPPNLNEQFF.